This TCR beta chain was captured in a study of blood T cell repertoires in COVID-19. Germline loops: CDR1 KGHDR, CDR2 SFDVKD. V was trimmed by 3 bases and J by 7 bases, leaving 14 bases between them. The CDR3 covers 14 residues. TCRdb's copy holds only in-frame clones and misses some; the assay was immunoSEQ multiplex PCR. The data show about 260,000 clones, more than 85% seen once. The specimen sequenced was PBMCs or T cells enriched from blood (not recorded which). The clonotype originates from a middle-aged man who had been exposed to COVID-19. The chain combines TRBV24-1 with TRBJ1-1; D gene ambiguous. CDR3 residues: CATSDASGGREAFF. The CDR3 DNA follows: TGTGCCACCAGTGATGCGTCTGGAGGGCGTGAAGCTTTCTTT.